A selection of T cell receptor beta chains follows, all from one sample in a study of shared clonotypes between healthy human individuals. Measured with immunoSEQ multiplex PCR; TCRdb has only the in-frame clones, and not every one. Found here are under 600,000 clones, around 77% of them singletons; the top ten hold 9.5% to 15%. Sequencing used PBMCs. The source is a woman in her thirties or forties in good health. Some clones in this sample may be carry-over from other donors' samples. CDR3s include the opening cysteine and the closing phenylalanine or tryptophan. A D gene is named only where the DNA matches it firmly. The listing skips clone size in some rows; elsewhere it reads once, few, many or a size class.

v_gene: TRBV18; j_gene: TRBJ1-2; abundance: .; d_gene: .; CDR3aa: CASSPQGEGVYGYTF; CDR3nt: TGTGCCAGCTCACCTCAGGGCGAAGGAGTTTACGGCTACACCTTC
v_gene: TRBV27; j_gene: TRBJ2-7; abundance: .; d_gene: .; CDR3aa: CASSLFGGRPQYF; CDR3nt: TGTGCCAGCAGTTTATTCGGGGGCCGTCCACAGTACTTC
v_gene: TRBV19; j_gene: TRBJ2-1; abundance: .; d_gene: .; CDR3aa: CASSVRLGGYNEQFF; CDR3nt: TGTGCCAGTAGTGTCCGCCTGGGCGGCTACAATGAGCAGTTCTTC
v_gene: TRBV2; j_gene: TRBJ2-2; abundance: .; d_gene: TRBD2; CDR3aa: CASSTPGSGDTGELFF; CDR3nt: TGTGCCAGCAGTACCCCAGGGAGCGGGGACACCGGGGAGCTGTTTTTT
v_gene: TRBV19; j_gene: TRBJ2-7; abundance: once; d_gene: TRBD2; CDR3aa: CASSGTSGTYEQYF; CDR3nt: TGTGCCAGTAGTGGGACTAGCGGGACGTACGAGCAGTACTTC
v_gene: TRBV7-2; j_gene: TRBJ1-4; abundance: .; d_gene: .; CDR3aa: CASRTGVRGEKLFF; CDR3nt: TGTGCCAGCAGGACGGGAGTACGTGGGGAAAAACTGTTTTTT
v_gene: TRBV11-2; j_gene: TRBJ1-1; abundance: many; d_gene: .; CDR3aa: CASSTGLGNTEAFF; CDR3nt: TGTGCCAGCAGCACAGGGCTAGGAAACACTGAAGCTTTCTTT
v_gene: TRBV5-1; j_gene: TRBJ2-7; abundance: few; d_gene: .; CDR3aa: CASSLAVGPAYEQYF; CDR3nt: TGCGCCAGCAGCTTGGCGGTCGGGCCGGCCTACGAGCAGTACTTC
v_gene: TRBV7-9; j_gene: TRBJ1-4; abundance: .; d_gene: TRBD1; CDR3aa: CASSPGVGQGSNEKLFF; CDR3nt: TGTGCCAGCAGCCCAGGGGTTGGACAGGGCTCTAATGAAAAACTGTTTTTT
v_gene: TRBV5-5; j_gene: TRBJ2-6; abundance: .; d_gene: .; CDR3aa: CASSQDLQGGSGANVLTF; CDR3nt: TGTGCCAGCAGCCAAGATCTCCAGGGAGGTTCTGGGGCCAACGTCCTGACTTTC
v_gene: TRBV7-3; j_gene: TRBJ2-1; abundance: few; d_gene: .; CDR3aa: CASGGSYNEQFF; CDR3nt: TGTGCCTCCGGGGGATCCTACAATGAGCAGTTCTTC
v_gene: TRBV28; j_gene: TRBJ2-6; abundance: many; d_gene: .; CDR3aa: CASSFGAAYSGANVLTF; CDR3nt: TGTGCCAGCAGTTTCGGGGCAGCCTACTCTGGGGCCAACGTCCTGACTTTC
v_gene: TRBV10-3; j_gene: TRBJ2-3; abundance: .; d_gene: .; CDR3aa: CAARRQGGISTDTQYF; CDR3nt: TGTGCCGCGCGGCGGCAGGGCGGTATAAGCACAGATACGCAGTATTTT
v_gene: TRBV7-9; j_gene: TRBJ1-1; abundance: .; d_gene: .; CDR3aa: CASSPRQNRNTEAFF; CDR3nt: TGTGCCAGCAGCCCCCGACAGAATAGAAACACTGAAGCTTTCTTT
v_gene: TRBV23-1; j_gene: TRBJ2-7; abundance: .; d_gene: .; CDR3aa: CASSPRTDSYEQYF; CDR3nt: TGCGCCAGCAGTCCCAGGACCGATTCCTACGAGCAGTACTTC
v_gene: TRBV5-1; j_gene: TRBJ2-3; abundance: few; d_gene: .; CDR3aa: CASSLEGRVATDTQYF; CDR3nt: TGCGCCAGCAGCTTGGAGGGCAGGGTAGCCACAGATACGCAGTATTTT
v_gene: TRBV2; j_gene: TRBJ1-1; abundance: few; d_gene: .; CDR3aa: CASTNTEAFF; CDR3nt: TGTGCCAGCACGAACACTGAAGCTTTCTTT
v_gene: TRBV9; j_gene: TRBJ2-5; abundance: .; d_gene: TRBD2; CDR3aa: CASSVGLAGQTQYF; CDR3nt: TGTGCCAGCAGCGTAGGACTAGCGGGACAGACCCAGTACTTC
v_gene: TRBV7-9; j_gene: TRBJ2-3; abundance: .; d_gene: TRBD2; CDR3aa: CASSRTSGMITDTQYF; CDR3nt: TGTGCCAGCAGCCGCACTAGCGGGATGATCACAGATACGCAGTATTTT
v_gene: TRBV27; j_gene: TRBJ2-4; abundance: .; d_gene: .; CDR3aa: CASSMTAGAKNIQYF; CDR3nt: TGTGCCAGCAGTATGACAGCGGGAGCCAAAAACATTCAGTACTTC
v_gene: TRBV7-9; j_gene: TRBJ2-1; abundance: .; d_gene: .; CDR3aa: CASSLLNGQGDEQFF; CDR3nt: TGTGCCAGCAGCTTATTGAACGGGCAGGGCGATGAGCAGTTCTTC
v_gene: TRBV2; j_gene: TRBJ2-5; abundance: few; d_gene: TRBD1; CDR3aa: CASSELTGQGETQYF; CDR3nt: TGTGCCAGCAGTGAATTGACAGGGCAGGGGGAGACCCAGTACTTC
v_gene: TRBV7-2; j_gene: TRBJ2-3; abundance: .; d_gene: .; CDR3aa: CASSFLVATDTQYF; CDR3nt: TGTGCCAGCAGCTTCCTAGTGGCCACAGATACGCAGTATTTT
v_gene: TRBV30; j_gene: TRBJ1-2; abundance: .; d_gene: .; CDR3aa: CAWSARGGYTF; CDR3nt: TGTGCCTGGAGTGCTCGGGGAGGCTACACCTTC
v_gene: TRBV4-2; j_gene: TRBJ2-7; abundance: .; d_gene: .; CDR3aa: CASSQVGGAGEDYEQYF; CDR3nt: TGTGCCAGCAGCCAAGTGGGGGGAGCGGGTGAGGATTACGAGCAGTACTTC
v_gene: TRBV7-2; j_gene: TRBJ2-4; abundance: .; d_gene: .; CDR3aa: CASSFGAPGQAKNIQYF; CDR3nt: TGTGCCAGCAGCTTCGGGGCCCCGGGGCAGGCCAAAAACATTCAGTACTTC
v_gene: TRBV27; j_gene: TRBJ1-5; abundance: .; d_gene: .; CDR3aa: CASRPGSDNQPQHF; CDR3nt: TGTGCCAGCAGGCCGGGGTCAGACAATCAGCCCCAGCATTTT
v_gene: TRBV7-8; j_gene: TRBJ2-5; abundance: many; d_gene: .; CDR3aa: CASNPPSESRTQYF; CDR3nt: TGTGCCAGCAACCCTCCAAGCGAGTCACGGACCCAGTACTTC
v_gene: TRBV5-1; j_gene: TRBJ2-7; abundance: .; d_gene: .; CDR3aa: CASSPDRNLISSYEQYF; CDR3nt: TGCGCCAGCTCCCCGGACAGAAACCTCATAAGCTCCTACGAGCAGTACTTC
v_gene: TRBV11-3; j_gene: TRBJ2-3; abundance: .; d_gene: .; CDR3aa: CASSLGDDTAQYF; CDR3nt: TGTGCCAGCAGCTTAGGAGACGATACGGCGCAGTATTTT
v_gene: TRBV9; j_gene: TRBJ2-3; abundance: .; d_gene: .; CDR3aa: CASSPMTRITDTQYF; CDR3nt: TGTGCCAGCAGCCCTATGACTCGCATCACAGATACGCAGTATTTT
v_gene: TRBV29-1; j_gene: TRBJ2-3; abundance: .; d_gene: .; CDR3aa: CSATGSDTQYF; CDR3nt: TGCAGCGCCACAGGGTCAGATACGCAGTATTTT
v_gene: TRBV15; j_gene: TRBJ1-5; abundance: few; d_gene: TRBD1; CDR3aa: CATSRGRRGQDGGNQPQHF; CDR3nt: TGTGCCACCAGCAGAGGCCGGAGGGGACAGGACGGGGGCAATCAGCCCCAGCATTTT
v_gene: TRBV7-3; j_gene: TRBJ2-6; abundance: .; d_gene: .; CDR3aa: CASSSQGNSGANVLTF; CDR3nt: TGTGCCAGCAGCTCCCAGGGTAACTCTGGGGCCAACGTCCTGACTTTC
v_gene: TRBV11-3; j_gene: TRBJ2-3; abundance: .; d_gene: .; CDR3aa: CASSPTGHGDTDTQYF; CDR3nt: TGTGCCAGCAGCCCCACGGGACACGGGGACACAGATACGCAGTATTTT
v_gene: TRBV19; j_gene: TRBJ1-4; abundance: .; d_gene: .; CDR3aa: CASSTPGDSATNEKLFF; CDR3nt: TGTGCCAGTAGTACCCCGGGGGATTCTGCAACTAATGAAAAACTGTTTTTT
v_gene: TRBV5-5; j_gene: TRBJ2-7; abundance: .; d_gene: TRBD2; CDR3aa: CASSLNLGGRASSYEQYF; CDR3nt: TGTGCCAGCAGCTTGAATTTGGGCGGGAGGGCCTCGTCCTACGAGCAGTACTTC
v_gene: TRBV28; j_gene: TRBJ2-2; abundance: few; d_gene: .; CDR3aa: CASSPSPSGTNTGELFF; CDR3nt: TGTGCCAGCAGTCCGTCCCCTAGTGGAACGAACACCGGGGAGCTGTTTTTT
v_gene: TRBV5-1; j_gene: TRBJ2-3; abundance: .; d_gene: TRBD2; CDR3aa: CASSPGLAGADTQYF; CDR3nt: TGCGCCAGCAGCCCGGGACTAGCGGGGGCAGATACGCAGTATTTT
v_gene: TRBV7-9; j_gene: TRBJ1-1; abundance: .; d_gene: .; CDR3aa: CASSLAGVPNTEAFF; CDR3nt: TGTGCCAGCAGCTTAGCGGGGGTCCCCAACACTGAAGCTTTCTTT
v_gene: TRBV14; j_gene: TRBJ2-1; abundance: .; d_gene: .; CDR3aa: CASSQFSEISYNEQFF; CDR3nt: TGTGCCAGCAGCCAATTTTCGGAAATCTCCTACAATGAGCAGTTCTTC
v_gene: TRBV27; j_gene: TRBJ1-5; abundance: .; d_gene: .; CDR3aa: CASSQYRYSNQPQHF; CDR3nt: TGTGCCAGCAGTCAGTACCGTTATAGCAATCAGCCCCAGCATTTT
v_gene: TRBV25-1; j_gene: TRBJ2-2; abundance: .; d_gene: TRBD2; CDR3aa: CASSDRGVGTGELFF; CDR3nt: TGTGCCAGCAGTGATCGGGGGGTTGGCACCGGGGAGCTGTTTTTT
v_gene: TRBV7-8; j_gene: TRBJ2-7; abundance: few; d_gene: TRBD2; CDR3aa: CASSLARVAGSPYEQYF; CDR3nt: TGTGCCAGCAGCTTAGCACGGGTAGCGGGGTCCCCCTACGAGCAGTACTTC
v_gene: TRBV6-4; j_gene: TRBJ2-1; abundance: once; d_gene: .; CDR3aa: CASSEKERDEQFF; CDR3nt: TGTGCCAGCAGTGAAAAGGAGCGGGATGAGCAGTTCTTC
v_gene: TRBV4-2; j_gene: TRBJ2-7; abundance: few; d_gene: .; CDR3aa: CASSLGYEQYF; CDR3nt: TGTGCCAGCAGCCTCGGCTACGAGCAGTACTTC
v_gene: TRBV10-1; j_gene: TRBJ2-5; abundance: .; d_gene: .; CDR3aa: CASPKTQYF; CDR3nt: TGCGCCAGTCCTAAGACCCAGTACTTC
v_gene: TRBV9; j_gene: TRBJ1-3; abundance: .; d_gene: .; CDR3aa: CASSHLAGGSTGNTIYF; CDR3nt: TGTGCCAGCAGCCACCTCGCGGGGGGTTCGACTGGAAACACCATATATTTT
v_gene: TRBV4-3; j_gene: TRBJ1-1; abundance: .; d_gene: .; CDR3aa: CASSGQMNTEAFF; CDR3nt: TGCGCCAGCAGCGGGCAGATGAACACTGAAGCTTTCTTT